This T cell receptor beta chain was sequenced for a study of CD8 T cells in Susac syndrome. V shed 0 bases, J shed 4 bases, and the junction held 7 bases outside the gene matches. Germline V lookup: CDR1 MNHEY, CDR2 SMNVEV (reference sequence). This CDR3 spans 16 amino acids. TCR beta was sequenced from blood CD8+ and CD4+ T cells. Both CD4+ and CD8+ T cells were negatively isolated, and TEMRA cells underwent FACS enrichment. Random hexamers were used to reverse transcribe an amount of about 0.45 to 1 ug RNA. TCRdb independently ran MiXCR on the immunoSEQ multiplex PCR reads; one entry per CDR3 protein. Among some 450,000 distinct CDR3 sequences listed, around 85% were seen once.

The chain uses TRBV27 and TRBJ2-7, with 9 nucleotides matching TRBD2. Sequenced: CD8+ T cells from PBMCs. This TCR was recovered from a human donor with multiple sclerosis. In DNA, the CDR3 is TGTGCCAGCAGTTTATCCGGCGGGAGGGCCGGGTACGAGCAGTACTTC. Residues: CASSLSGGRAGYEQYF.